Shown below are 18 T cell receptor beta chains from a single sample sequenced in a study of T cell changes during pregnancy in multiple sclerosis. Here immunoSEQ multiplex PCR was the method, and the copy in TCRdb shows in-frame clones only, minus some. The data hold tens of thousands of clones, with approximately 81% observed a single time. Material: CD4+ T cells from peripheral blood mononuclear cells, obtained before pregnancy. The receptors shown here come from a female donor with multiple sclerosis, enrolled in a pregnancy study.

This clone appeared a few times. The chain has TRBV2 and TRBJ2-7, with D tentatively TRBD1 (5 bases). The CDR3 totals 11 residues. Trimming shortened V by 6 bases and J by 4 bases, and 7 bases separated the two germline ends. Germline V gene sequence: CDR1 SNHLY, CDR2 FYNNEI. The CDR3 is CASRQGYEQYF. In DNA, the CDR3 is TGTGCCAGCAGGCAGGGTTACGAGCAGTACTTC.

The chain employs TRBV6-5 and TRBJ1-4; D perhaps matches TRBD1 (6 bases). The ends were cut back, 5 bases at V and 7 bases at J, with 17 bases in the middle. This CDR3 region has 15 residues. Per germline, CDR1 MNHEY and CDR2 SVGAGI. The CDR3 DNA sequence: TGTGCCAGCAGTAGGTCCGGGACAAAGATTGAAAAACTGTTTTTT. Amino acids: CASSRSGTKIEKLFF.

The V call is TRBV7-8, the J call TRBJ1-2, with TRBD1 matching over 8 bases. Germline values: CDR1 SGHVS, CDR2 FQNEAQ. J was trimmed by 4 bases and V by 2 bases; bases with no gene match: 0. CDR3 length equals 13 residues. DNA of the CDR3: TGTGCCAGCAGCTTAACAGGGGGCTATGGCTACACCTTC. Amino acid sequence: CASSLTGGYGYTF. The full variable domain, rest sourced from reference TRBV7-8 and TRBJ1-2, is GAGVSQSPRYKVAKRGQDVALRCDPISGHVSLFWYQQALGQGPEFLTYFQNEAQLDKSGLPSDRFFAERPEGSVSTLKIQRTQQEDSAVYLCASSLTGGYGYTFGSGTRLTVV.

V gene TRBV11-2 combines with J gene TRBJ2-1; 8 positions match TRBD1. Germline CDR1 reads SGHAT; CDR2 reads FQNNGV. J gave up 1 base and V 6 bases, and 5 bases lay outside the gene matches. The CDR3 has 15 residues. This CDR3 is CASRDRVSSYNEQFF. The CDR3 bases are TGTGCCAGCAGGGACAGGGTTAGTTCCTACAATGAGCAGTTCTTC.

The chain carries TRBV19 and TRBJ2-7; 11 bases align to TRBD1. Germline values: CDR1 LNHDA, CDR2 SQIVND (reference sequence). The CDR3 extends over 15 amino acids. J gave up 2 bases and V 4 bases, and 4 bases lay outside the gene matches. As DNA, the CDR3 is TGTGCCAGTAGTAGGGACAGGGGGGGAACCTACGAGCAGTACTTC. This codes for CASSRDRGGTYEQYF.

The chain employs TRBV5-1 and TRBJ2-2, with D possibly being TRBD2 (6 bases). Trimming removed 3 bases at V and 1 base at J, with 19 bases between. The CDR3 is 18 residues long. Germline CDR1 reads SGHRS; CDR2 reads YFSETQ. This CDR3 reads CASSSAPGGGRNTGELFF. CDR3 in DNA: TGCGCCAGCAGCTCCGCGCCCGGGGGAGGCCGGAACACCGGGGAGCTGTTTTTT.

The chain has TRBV6-1 and TRBJ1-3; the D is unclear. CDR1 and CDR2 from the germline V gene are MNHNS and SASEGT. This CDR3 region has 13 residues. V was clipped by 4 bases and J by 2 bases, with 6 bases between them. Written as DNA, the CDR3 is TGTGCCAGCAGTGGTAGTACTGGAAACACCATATATTTT. Protein sequence: CASSGSTGNTIYF.

V usage is TRBV19 and J usage is TRBJ2-3, with TRBD1 matching 9 bases. The germline gives CDR1 LNHDA, CDR2 SQIVND (reference sequence). The CDR3 extends over 15 amino acids. The ends lost 5 bases at V and 7 bases at J; junction bases unmatched: 10. Here the CDR3 DNA reads TGTGCCAGTAGTCCCGGACAGGGGACGCTTAATACGCAGTATTTT. The encoded protein is CASSPGQGTLNTQYF.

The genes are TRBV6-1 and TRBJ2-5, with TRBD1 identical over 8 bases. This CDR3 has 15 amino acids. The V and J ends lost 4 bases and 2 bases, in that order; junction bases with no gene match: 6. The germline CDR1 and CDR2 sequences are MNHNS and SASEGT. CDR3 amino acids: CASSVQGDGQETQYF. The CDR3 DNA reads as TGTGCCAGCAGTGTACAGGGGGACGGACAAGAGACCCAGTACTTC.

In DNA form, the CDR3 reads TGTGCCAGCAGCCCAAACCCTAGCGGTCAAGAGACCCAGTACTTC. It yields the protein CASSPNPSGQETQYF. The V and J genes are TRBV4-2 and TRBJ2-5, with 7 positions matching TRBD2. CDR3 length: 15 residues. Germline values: CDR1 LGHNA, CDR2 YNFKEQ. J was trimmed by 2 bases and V by 4 bases; bases with no gene match: 7.

In this sample, this clone turned up once. J is TRBJ2-5 and V is TRBV7-9, with D uncertain. V was trimmed by 5 bases and J by 5 bases, leaving 12 bases between them. The germline V gene encodes CDR1 SEHNR and CDR2 FQNEAQ (reference sequence). There are 13 residues in the CDR3. Written as DNA, the CDR3 is TGTGCCAGCAGCCCACGAGGCGCTGAGACCCAGTACTTC. It codes for CASSPRGAETQYF.

V usage is TRBV27 and J usage is TRBJ1-2; possibly TRBD1 for D (6 bases). In germline, CDR1 is MNHEY, CDR2 SMNVEV (reference sequence). V lost 4 bases, J lost 4 bases, and 22 bases lay in between. CDR3 length: 17 residues. The DNA for the CDR3 is TGTGCCAGCAGTTCCCAAACCCCAGGGGTAGCGGGCTATGGCTACACCTTC. This sequence encodes CASSSQTPGVAGYGYTF.

Written as DNA, the CDR3 is TGCGCCAGCAGCCAAGACTGGGTCAACAGGGGGTTTAATGAAAAACTGTTTTTT. This codes for CASSQDWVNRGFNEKLFF. The chain combines TRBV4-3 with TRBJ1-4; 8 bases align to TRBD1. The CDR3 is made up of 18 amino acids. From germline, CDR1 is LGHNA and CDR2 YSLEER. The V and J ends lost 0 bases and 4 bases, in that order; junction bases with no gene match: 10.

V and J are TRBV19 and TRBJ2-3, with 8 bases that match TRBD1. The CDR3 runs 17 residues. Germline trimming cut 3 bases from V and 7 bases from J; bases unmatched to any gene: 15. Germline loops: CDR1 LNHDA, CDR2 SQIVND (reference sequence). CDR3 DNA sequence: TGTGCCAGTAGTATTAGAGTAGTCAGGACAGGGTCGAATACGCAGTATTTT. Protein product: CASSIRVVRTGSNTQYF. Filled out from reference TRBV19 and TRBJ2-3, the complete variable domain reads DGGITQSPKYLFRKEGQNVTLSCEQNLNHDAMYWYRQDPGQGLRLIYYSQIVNDFQKGDIAEGYSVSREKKESFPLTVTSAQKNPTAFYLCASSIRVVRTGSNTQYFGPGTRLTVL.

J is TRBJ1-1 and V is TRBV7-9; D uncertain. V was shortened by 1 base and J by 1 base, with 7 bases between the two germline ends. Germline V CDR1 and CDR2: SEHNR, FQNEAQ (reference sequence). The CDR3 length is 14 residues. CDR3 region: CASSLGPGNTEAFF. CDR3 DNA sequence: TGTGCCAGCAGCTTAGGTCCGGGGAACACTGAAGCTTTCTTT. Full variable domain (rest looked up from reference TRBV7-9 and TRBJ1-1): DTGVSQNPRHKITKRGQNVTFRCDPISEHNRLYWYRQTLGQGPEFLTYFQNEAQLEKSRLLSDRFSAERPKGSFSTLEIQRTEQGDSAMYLCASSLGPGNTEAFFGQGTRLTVV.

The DNA of the CDR3 is TGTGCCAGCAGTTTAGGGGGAGGCGGCTACACCTTC. Its translation: CASSLGGGGYTF. The V and J genes are TRBV28 and TRBJ1-2; D perhaps matches TRBD1 (5 bases). There are 12 residues in the CDR3. The germline CDR1 and CDR2 sequences are MDHEN and SYDVKM. Trimming removed 2 bases at V and 8 bases at J, with 9 bases between.

This clone was recorded only once. The gene calls are TRBV9 and TRBJ1-1, with D uncertain. Germline V gene lookup returns CDR1 SGDLS and CDR2 YYNGEE. The CDR3 has 15 residues. The V end was cut by 0 bases, the J end by 4 bases, with 13 bases between. The CDR3 sequence is CASSVEAGLGTEAFF. The CDR3 DNA sequence: TGTGCCAGCAGCGTAGAGGCGGGTCTAGGCACTGAAGCTTTCTTT.

The rearrangement joins TRBV25-1 to TRBJ1-2; no clear D. V was shortened by 4 bases and J by 0 bases, with 9 bases between the two germline ends. Looked up from germline, CDR1 is MGHDK and CDR2 is SYGVNS. The CDR3 extends over 14 amino acids. The CDR3 loop reads CASSATQSNYGYTF. CDR3 DNA sequence: TGTGCCAGCAGTGCAACGCAGTCTAACTATGGCTACACCTTC.